This record concerns one T cell receptor (beta chain) sequence. The record originates from a study of T cell responses to AZD1222 COVID-19 vaccine. Germline V gene lookup returns CDR1 PRHDT and CDR2 FYEKMQ (reference sequence). Unmatched junction bases numbered 0, after V lost 3 bases and J lost 7 bases. The CDR3 loop spans 13 amino acids. Profiled with immunoSEQ multiplex PCR; TCRdb holds only in-frame clones, not every one. This table holds some 140,000 clones, 90% to 95% found once. Sequenced here: peripheral blood, sampled 28 days after the second AZD1222 dose. J is TRBJ2-1 and V is TRBV13; TRBD2 agrees at 10 bases. The origin of this receptor is an adult who received the AZD1222 COVID-19 vaccine. DNA of the CDR3: TGTGCCAGCAGCTTTAGCGGGGGGAATGAGCAGTTCTTC. Translation gives CASSFSGGNEQFF.